One sample yielded the 27 T cell receptor beta chains listed below, sequenced in a study of cytomegalovirus exposure and HLA in healthy donors. Vbeta (60) and Jbeta (13) primers were used in the PCR. TCRdb's table, derived via immunoSEQ multiplex PCR, lists solely in-frame clones and lacks some. The data show over 200,000 clones, roughly 84% seen once. Sequencing was carried out using PBMCs. The origin of the receptors is a human donor in good health.

The chain joins TRBV2 to TRBJ2-7; TRBD1 matches 7 bases. After removal of 6 bases from V and 5 bases from J, the junction contained 4 bases not matched to a gene. Germline CDR1 reads SNHLY; CDR2 reads FYNNEI. The CDR3 totals 12 residues. Written as DNA, the CDR3 is TGTGCCAGCAGCCGAGACAGGGACGAGCAGTACTTC. This codes for CASSRDRDEQYF.

This rearrangement joins TRBV27 to TRBJ2-2; 7 nucleotides line up with TRBD2. The CDR3 sequence is 16 residues long. CDR1 MNHEY and CDR2 SMNVEV come from the germline V gene (reference sequence). The junction had 10 bases not matched to a gene; V was cut back by 4 bases and J by 5 bases. The CDR3 sequence is CASSWVRGLLTGELFF. CDR3 DNA sequence: TGTGCCAGCAGTTGGGTTAGGGGACTATTAACCGGGGAGCTGTTTTTT.

The chain is built from TRBV15 and TRBJ2-6, with D perhaps matching TRBD2 (5 bases). The CDR3 runs to 18 residues. Looked up from germline, CDR1 is LNHNV and CDR2 is YYDKDF (reference sequence). Trimming stripped 6 bases from V and 0 bases from J, with 18 bases between. CDR3 amino acids: CATRNGGRPRSGANVLTF. Here the CDR3 DNA reads TGTGCCACCAGAAATGGAGGCCGGCCGCGCTCTGGGGCCAACGTCCTGACTTTC. Based on the CDR3 plus reference TRBV15 and TRBJ2-6, the full variable domain is DAMVIQNPRYQVTQFGKPVTLSCSQTLNHNVMYWYQQKSSQAPKLLFHYYDKDFNNEADTPDNFQSRRPNTSFCFLDIRSPGLGDTAMYLCATRNGGRPRSGANVLTFGAGSRLTVL.

The rearrangement uses TRBV2 and TRBJ2-7; no definite D call. Germline V gene lookup returns CDR1 SNHLY and CDR2 FYNNEI. V was shortened by 4 bases and J by 1 base, with 11 bases between the two germline ends. This CDR3 region has 14 residues. CDR3 bases: TGTGCCAGCAGTGGACGGGTACTATCCTACGAGCAGTACTTC. Protein sequence: CASSGRVLSYEQYF.

The chain couples TRBV18 to TRBJ2-2; maybe TRBD1 (5 bases). The CDR3 is 14 amino acids. The germline V and J ends were trimmed by 4 bases and 5 bases, with 11 bases remaining between them. CDR1 and CDR2 (germline): KGHSH, LQKENI. The CDR3 region is CASSRLKGTGELFF. In nucleotides, the CDR3 is TGTGCCAGCTCACGGCTAAAGGGGACCGGGGAGCTGTTTTTT.

The V and J genes are TRBV5-1 and TRBJ1-2; TRBD1 is a possible D gene (6 bases). CDR3 length: 13 residues. CDR1 and CDR2 from the germline V gene are SGHRS and YFSETQ. The ends were cut back, 0 bases at V and 8 bases at J, with 11 bases in the middle. The CDR3 coding sequence is TGCGCCAGCAGCTTGGGCGGGGGCGGCGGCTACACCTTC. Its protein is CASSLGGGGGYTF.

This chain links TRBV27 with TRBJ2-2; TRBD2 matches at 10 bases. V was pared by 3 bases and J by 3 bases, with 1 base of the junction left unmatched. The germline gives CDR1 MNHEY, CDR2 SMNVEV (reference sequence). The CDR3 has 15 residues. The CDR3, as DNA: TGTGCCAGCAGTTTGACTAGCGGGTACACCGGGGAGCTGTTTTTT. The encoded protein is CASSLTSGYTGELFF.

This clone was counted between two and nine times. The chain couples TRBV2 to TRBJ1-1, with D maybe TRBD1 (5 bases). This CDR3 spans 13 amino acids. The germline CDR1 and CDR2 sequences are SNHLY and FYNNEI. The V gene lost 6 bases and the J gene lost 1 base, with 9 bases spanning the gap. In nucleotides, the CDR3 is TGTGCCAGCAGCGTTGGACAGAACACTGAAGCTTTCTTT. This sequence encodes CASSVGQNTEAFF.

The table lists this clone with a few counts. The rearrangement uses TRBV18 and TRBJ2-1; D uncertain. The CDR3 spans 15 residues. Deletions cut 2 bases from V and 3 bases from J, with 11 bases between. Germline V lookup: CDR1 KGHSH, CDR2 LQKENI. The CDR3 DNA reads as TGTGCCAGCTCACCAACGCGCGAGAGCTACAATGAGCAGTTCTTC. Amino acids: CASSPTRESYNEQFF.

There are a few counts of this clone. V is TRBV10-3 and J is TRBJ1-5; 9 bases line up with TRBD1. This CDR3 is 16 amino acids long. The V gene end was trimmed by 0 bases and the J gene end by 6 bases; junction bases not matched to a gene: 6. CDR1 is ENHRY and CDR2 is SYGVKD in the germline V gene. The CDR3 sequence is CAISESGTGSSQPQHF. CDR3 DNA sequence: TGTGCCATCAGTGAGTCGGGGACAGGGTCAAGTCAGCCCCAGCATTTT.

The CDR3 DNA reads TGTGCCAGCAGTTACACAGAGAACACTGAAGCTTTCTTT. This translates into CASSYTENTEAFF. The genes are TRBV6-5 and TRBJ1-1; no reliable D call. Germline V gives CDR1 MNHEY, CDR2 SVGAGI. V was trimmed by 2 bases and J by 1 base, leaving 5 bases between them. The CDR3 is 13 residues long.

The V call is TRBV18, the J call TRBJ2-1, with D unresolved. Germline V gives CDR1 KGHSH, CDR2 LQKENI. The CDR3 runs 14 residues. Trimming cost V 1 base and J 5 bases, with 9 bases left between them. CDR3 protein: CASSPRSTDNEQFF. The CDR3 nucleotides read TGTGCCAGCTCACCACGTTCTACTGACAATGAGCAGTTCTTC.

The chain has TRBV4-3 and TRBJ2-2, with 10 bases fitting TRBD2. The CDR3 loop spans 18 amino acids. J gave up 4 bases and V 5 bases, and 13 bases lay outside the gene matches. CDR1 LGHNA and CDR2 YSLEER come from the germline V gene. The CDR3 DNA sequence: TGCGCCAGCAGCATGACGGTGCGGACTAGCGGCCCCACCGGGGAGCTGTTTTTT. Protein product: CASSMTVRTSGPTGELFF.

The CDR3 bases are TGTGCCAGCAGCTCCCAGACCGGGGAGCTGTTTTTT. Protein product: CASSSQTGELFF. The chain combines TRBV7-2 with TRBJ2-2; D ambiguous. Trimming removed 4 bases at V and 5 bases at J, with 5 bases between. Germline-derived CDR1 and CDR2 are SGHTA and FQGNSA. This CDR3 has 12 residues.

This clone was counted only a few times. CDR3 in amino acids: CASSQLPGQGRGYTF. CDR3 sequence (DNA): TGTGCCAGTAGCCAACTACCGGGACAGGGACGGGGCTACACCTTC. The chain joins TRBV19 to TRBJ1-2; TRBD1 matches at 9 bases. Per the germline V gene, CDR1 is LNHDA and CDR2 is SQIVND (reference sequence). This CDR3 region has 15 residues. Trimming took 6 bases from V and 8 from J; bases not matched to a gene: 13.

This chain links TRBV11-2 with TRBJ1-1; D uncertain. V lost 6 bases and J 1 base, leaving 9 bases between the germline ends. Germline V gene lookup returns CDR1 SGHAT and CDR2 FQNNGV. The CDR3 has 13 residues. The DNA for the CDR3 is TGTGCCAGCAGGCGGGCCGAGAACACTGAAGCTTTCTTT. This codes for CASRRAENTEAFF.

This chain uses TRBV29-1 with TRBJ2-2; D is possibly TRBD1 (5 bases). Germline values: CDR1 SQVTM, CDR2 ANQGSEA. Trimming took off 5 bases at V and 4 bases at J, with 8 bases between the two ends. CDR3 length: 12 residues. The CDR3 sequence: CSVRGGTGELFF. For the CDR3, the DNA is TGCAGCGTTAGGGGTGGCACCGGGGAGCTGTTTTTT.

This chain uses TRBV18 with TRBJ1-1; 7 bases map to TRBD1. Germline CDR1 reads KGHSH; CDR2 reads LQKENI. The CDR3 is 14 amino acids. Trimming took 1 base from V and 5 from J; bases not matched to a gene: 4. CDR3 protein: CASSPQQGRTEAFF. The DNA of the CDR3 is TGTGCCAGCTCACCACAACAGGGGAGAACTGAAGCTTTCTTT.

As to this clone: Relative to the germline gene, one junction end is altered; a read error may explain this. The V and J genes are TRBV7-7 and TRBJ2-5; 9 positions match TRBD2. Germline V gene data show CDR1 as SSHAT and CDR2 as FNYEAQ (reference sequence). The CDR3 is made up of 15 amino acids. The CDR3 is CASSLVAGEGETQYF. The DNA of the CDR3 is TGTGCTAGCAGCTTAGTAGCGGGAGAGGGGGAGACCCAGTACTTC.

J is TRBJ2-7 and V is TRBV18; D perhaps matches TRBD2 (6 bases). V dropped 2 bases and J dropped 5 bases, with 10 bases sitting between them. This CDR3 spans 13 amino acids. Germline values: CDR1 KGHSH, CDR2 LQKENI. The DNA for the CDR3 is TGTGCCAGCTCACCAGGACGGGGGAACGAGCAGTACTTC. Translated: CASSPGRGNEQYF.

This sequence joins TRBV6-5 and TRBJ2-7; TRBD2 might be the D (5 bases). Germline V gene sequence: CDR1 MNHEY, CDR2 SVGAGI. The CDR3 runs 12 residues. Between the trimmed V and J ends, which lost 5 bases and 6 bases, there was a span of 11 bases. The CDR3 sequence: CASSGAGREQYF. DNA of the CDR3: TGTGCCAGCAGTGGTGCGGGTCGCGAGCAGTACTTC.

This chain uses TRBV5-5 with TRBJ2-5; possibly TRBD2 for D (5 bases). Germline values: CDR1 SGHKS, CDR2 YYEKEE (reference sequence). The V gene lost 1 base and the J gene lost 5 bases, with 12 bases spanning the gap. The CDR3 contains 14 residues. The CDR3 loop reads CASSLNRGWETQYF. The CDR3 DNA reads TGTGCCAGCAGCTTGAACCGGGGTTGGGAGACCCAGTACTTC.

The genes are TRBV4-1 and TRBJ2-5; 8 bases are shared with TRBD1. V was pared by 3 bases and J by 2 bases, with 2 bases of the junction left unmatched. The CDR3 sequence is 14 residues long. The germline V gene encodes CDR1 MGHRA and CDR2 YSYEKL. The CDR3 nucleotides read TGCGCCAGCAGCCAGAACAGGGGGCAAGAGACCCAGTACTTC. Its translation is CASSQNRGQETQYF.

The genes are TRBV4-1 and TRBJ2-1; a possible D gene is TRBD2 (6 bases). CDR3 length: 19 amino acids. Trimming shortened V by 0 bases and J by 10 bases, and 28 bases separated the two germline ends. The germline V gene has CDR1 MGHRA and CDR2 YSYEKL. CDR3 nucleotides: TGCGCCAGCAGCCAAGAGGGCCCACCGGGACCCCGGGGAGGAAGCGAGCAGTTCTTC. It translates to CASSQEGPPGPRGGSEQFF.

Only a few counts were recorded for this clone. The chain couples TRBV4-3 to TRBJ1-1; no clear D. Deletions cut 4 bases from V and 7 bases from J, with 10 bases between. This CDR3 is 12 amino acids long. Looked up from germline, CDR1 is LGHNA and CDR2 is YSLEER. CDR3 residues: CASSRLEGEAFF. DNA for the CDR3: TGCGCCAGCAGCCGCCTAGAAGGTGAAGCTTTCTTT.

The chain recombines TRBV5-8 with TRBJ2-7, with a possible D match to TRBD1 (6 bases). The CDR3 is made up of 15 amino acids. In germline, CDR1 is SGHTS, CDR2 YDEGEE. V shed 0 bases and J shed 2 bases, with 12 bases lying between them. DNA for the CDR3: TGTGCCAGCAGCTTGGCGGCAGGGGTACCCTACGAGCAGTACTTC. Its protein is CASSLAAGVPYEQYF.

The rearrangement links TRBV27 to TRBJ2-7, with 9 nucleotides matching TRBD2. The CDR3 covers 14 residues. The junction had 6 bases not matched to a gene; V was cut back by 4 bases and J by 5 bases. Looked up from germline, CDR1 is MNHEY and CDR2 is SMNVEV (reference sequence). CDR3 sequence reads: CASSSLLAGHEQYF. CDR3 in DNA: TGTGCCAGCAGTTCCTTACTAGCGGGCCACGAGCAGTACTTC.